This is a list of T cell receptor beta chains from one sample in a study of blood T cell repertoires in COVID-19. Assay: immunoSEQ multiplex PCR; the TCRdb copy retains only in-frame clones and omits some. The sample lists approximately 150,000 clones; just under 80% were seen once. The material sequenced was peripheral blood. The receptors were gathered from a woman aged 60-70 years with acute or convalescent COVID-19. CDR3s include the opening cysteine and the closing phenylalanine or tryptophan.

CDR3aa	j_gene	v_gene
CASSPFSGRSYNEQFF	TRBJ2-1	TRBV5-1
CAIRLAGGVGNEQFF	TRBJ2-1	TRBV10-3
CASSLKANTDTQYF	TRBJ2-3	TRBV27
CASSLAGGSFYGYTF	TRBJ1-2	TRBV28
CASSSTGLAGSGEQFF	TRBJ2-1	TRBV7-6
CASSLNGPDSPLHF	TRBJ1-6	TRBV5-4
CASSLDRDQPQHF	TRBJ1-5	TRBV11-2
CASSSGTSGTSFF	TRBJ2-1	TRBV5-1
CASSEDNDQPQHF	TRBJ1-5	TRBV2
CASSYVSGRAPGELFF	TRBJ2-2	TRBV6-6
CASSYLTGGVNEAFF	TRBJ1-1	TRBV19
CASSRDRAGDTQYF	TRBJ2-3	TRBV18
CASSLTGNSYEQYF	TRBJ2-7	TRBV7-8
CASSVAGTVKDSPLHF	TRBJ1-6	TRBV9
CASSLQGMNTEAFF	TRBJ1-1	TRBV9
CASRAPRGEQFF	TRBJ2-1	TRBV12-3/TRBV12-4
CASSLTYTGELFF	TRBJ2-2	TRBV7-9
CASSPQVMGEQYF	TRBJ2-7	TRBV28
CASSEDRNYGYTF	TRBJ1-2	TRBV2
CASQYGTAGWDGYTF	TRBJ1-2	TRBV6-5
CASSSTMNTEAFF	TRBJ1-1	TRBV7-3
CATSRDRGRYYEQYF	TRBJ2-7	TRBV15
CASSGGEREGPLAKNIQYF	TRBJ2-4	TRBV5-1
CASSSSFETQYF	TRBJ2-5	TRBV7-6
CASQLGLAVYNEQFF	TRBJ2-1	TRBV5-1
CASSQIHRGRQAFF	TRBJ1-1	TRBV28
CASSEEPLAGSTDTQYF	TRBJ2-3	TRBV2